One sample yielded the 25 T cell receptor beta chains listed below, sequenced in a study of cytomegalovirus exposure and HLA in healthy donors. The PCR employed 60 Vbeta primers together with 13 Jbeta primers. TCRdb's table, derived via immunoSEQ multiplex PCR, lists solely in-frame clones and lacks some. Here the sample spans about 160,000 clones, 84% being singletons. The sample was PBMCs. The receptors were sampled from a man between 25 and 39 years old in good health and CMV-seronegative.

The CDR3 bases are TGTGCCAGCAGCTTAGGGACTGAAAATGAGCAGTTCTTC. Encoded protein: CASSLGTENEQFF. The genes are TRBV7-2 and TRBJ2-1; a weak D match, TRBD2 (5 bases). CDR3 length: 13 amino acids. V lost 1 base and J lost 7, with 8 bases in between. From germline, CDR1 is SGHTA and CDR2 FQGNSA. Full variable domain (outside the CDR3, taken from reference TRBV7-2 and TRBJ2-1): GAGVSQSPSNKVTEKGKDVELRCDPISGHTALYWYRQSLGQGLEFLIYFQGNSAPDKSGLPSDRFSAERTGGSVSTLTIQRTQQEDSAVYLCASSLGTENEQFFGPGTRLTVL.

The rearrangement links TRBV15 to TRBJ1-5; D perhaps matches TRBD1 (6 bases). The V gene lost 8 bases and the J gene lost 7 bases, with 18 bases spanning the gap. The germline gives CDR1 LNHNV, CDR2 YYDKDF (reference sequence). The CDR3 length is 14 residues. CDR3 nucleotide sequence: TGTGCCACCGTGAACACAGGGATCAACCAGCCCCAGCATTTT. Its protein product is CATVNTGINQPQHF.

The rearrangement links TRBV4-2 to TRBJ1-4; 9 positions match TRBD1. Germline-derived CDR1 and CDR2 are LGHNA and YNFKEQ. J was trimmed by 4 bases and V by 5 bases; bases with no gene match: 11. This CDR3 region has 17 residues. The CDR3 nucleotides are TGTGCCAGCAGCTCCGGACAGGGGAGCATCGGTAATGAAAAACTGTTTTTT. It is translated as CASSSGQGSIGNEKLFF.

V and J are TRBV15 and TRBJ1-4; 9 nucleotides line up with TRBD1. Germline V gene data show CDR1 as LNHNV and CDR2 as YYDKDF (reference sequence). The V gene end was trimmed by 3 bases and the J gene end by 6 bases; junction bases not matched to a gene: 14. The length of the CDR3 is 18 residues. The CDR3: CATSSSGTGKRIYEKLFF. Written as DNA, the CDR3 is TGTGCCACCAGCAGTTCCGGGACAGGGAAGAGGATTTATGAAAAACTGTTTTTT.

CDR3 DNA: TGTGCCAGCAGCCGGGGGAATCGGGCTGGAAACACCATATATTTT. Residues: CASSRGNRAGNTIYF. V usage is TRBV13 and J usage is TRBJ1-3, with D possibly being TRBD1 (5 bases). V lost 5 bases and J lost 2, with 13 bases in between. Germline-derived CDR1 and CDR2 are PRHDT and FYEKMQ (reference sequence). The CDR3 is 15 residues long. The complete variable domain, with remaining parts taken from reference TRBV13 and TRBJ1-3, reads AAGVIQSPRHLIKEKRETATLKCYPIPRHDTVYWYQQGPGQDPQFLISFYEKMQSDKGSIPDRFSAQQFSDYHSELNMSSLELGDSALYFCASSRGNRAGNTIYFGEGSWLTVV.

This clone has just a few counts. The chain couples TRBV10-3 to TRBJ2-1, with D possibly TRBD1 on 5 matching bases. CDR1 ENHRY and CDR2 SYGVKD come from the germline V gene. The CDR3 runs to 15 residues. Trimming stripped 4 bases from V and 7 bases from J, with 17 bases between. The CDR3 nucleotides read TGTGCCATCAGTGGGGTCAGTGCGTCAGGGAATGAGCAGTTCTTC. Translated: CAISGVSASGNEQFF.

The CDR3 loop is CASSLGGLAGVDTQYF. CDR3 DNA sequence: TGTGCCAGCAGCTTAGGAGGACTAGCGGGAGTTGATACGCAGTATTTT. This sequence joins TRBV7-9 and TRBJ2-3, with 13 bases that match TRBD2. The germline CDR1 and CDR2 sequences are SEHNR and FQNEAQ (reference sequence). The trim removed 1 base at V and 6 bases at J, leaving 4 bases unmatched. The CDR3 totals 16 residues.

DNA for the CDR3: TGTGCCAGCACCGACTCCGGGACAGTTAATCCTGGAAACACCATATATTTT. Amino acids: CASTDSGTVNPGNTIYF. This chain connects TRBV7-6 to TRBJ1-3, with 7 bases fitting TRBD1. Trimming cost V 7 bases and J 2 bases; bases outside gene matches: 14. The CDR3 contains 17 residues. Germline-derived CDR1 and CDR2 are SGHVS and FNYEAQ.

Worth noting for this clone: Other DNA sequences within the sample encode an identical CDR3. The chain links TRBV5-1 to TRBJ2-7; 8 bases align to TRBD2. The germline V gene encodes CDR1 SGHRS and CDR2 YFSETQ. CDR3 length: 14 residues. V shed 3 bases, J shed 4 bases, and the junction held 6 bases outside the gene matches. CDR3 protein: CASSSSGGAYEQYF. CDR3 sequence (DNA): TGCGCCAGCAGCTCATCCGGGGGGGCTTACGAGCAGTACTTC.

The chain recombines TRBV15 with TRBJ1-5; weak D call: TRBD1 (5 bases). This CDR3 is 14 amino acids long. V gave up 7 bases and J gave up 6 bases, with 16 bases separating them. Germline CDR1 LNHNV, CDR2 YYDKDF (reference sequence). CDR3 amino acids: CATTRGGAGQPQHF. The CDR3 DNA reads TGTGCCACCACCCGGGGAGGGGCGGGTCAGCCCCAGCATTTT.

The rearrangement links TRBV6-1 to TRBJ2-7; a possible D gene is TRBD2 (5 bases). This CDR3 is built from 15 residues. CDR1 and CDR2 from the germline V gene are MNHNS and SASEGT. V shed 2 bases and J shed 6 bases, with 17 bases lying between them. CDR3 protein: CASSEPSQLGSEQYF. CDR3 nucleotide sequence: TGTGCCAGCAGTGAACCCTCCCAACTAGGATCCGAGCAGTACTTC.

DNA of the CDR3: TGTGCCAGCAGCTTAGATGACAGGGGGTACGAGCAGTACTTC. Protein sequence: CASSLDDRGYEQYF. V gene TRBV11-2 combines with J gene TRBJ2-5, with 9 bases identical to TRBD1. The last part of the DNA fits TRBJ2-7 better; the J call may be wrong. The germline V gene encodes CDR1 SGHAT and CDR2 FQNNGV. This CDR3 region has 14 residues.

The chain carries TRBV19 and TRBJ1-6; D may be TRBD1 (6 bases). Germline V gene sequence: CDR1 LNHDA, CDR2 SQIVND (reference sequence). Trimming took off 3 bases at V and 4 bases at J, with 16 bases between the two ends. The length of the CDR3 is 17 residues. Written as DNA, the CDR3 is TGTGCCAGTAGTATCGAACGGACAGTTCTTTATAATTCACCCCTCCACTTT. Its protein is CASSIERTVLYNSPLHF.

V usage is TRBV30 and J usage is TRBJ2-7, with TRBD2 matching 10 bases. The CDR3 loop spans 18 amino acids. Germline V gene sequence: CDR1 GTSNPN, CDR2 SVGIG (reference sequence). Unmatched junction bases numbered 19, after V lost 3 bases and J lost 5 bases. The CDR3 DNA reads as TGTGCCTGGAGGCCAGCGGGAGGGCCATCTCTCGGGGGCCACGAGCAGTACTTC. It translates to CAWRPAGGPSLGGHEQYF. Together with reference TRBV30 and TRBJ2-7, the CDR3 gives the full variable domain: SQTIHQWPATLVQPVGSPLSLECTVEGTSNPNLYWYRQAAGRGLQLLFYSVGIGQISSEVPQNLSASRPQDRQFILSSKKLLLSDSGFYLCAWRPAGGPSLGGHEQYFGPGTRLTVT.

The CDR3 bases are TGCGCCAGCAGCTTGGAGGACAGGGTGGCCGAGCAGTACTTC. This gives the protein CASSLEDRVAEQYF. The chain joins TRBV5-1 to TRBJ2-7; the match to TRBD1 covers 8 bases. The CDR3 loop spans 14 amino acids. Per the germline V gene, CDR1 is SGHRS and CDR2 is YFSETQ. V shed 0 bases and J 6 bases; nucleotides not matched to a gene: 5.

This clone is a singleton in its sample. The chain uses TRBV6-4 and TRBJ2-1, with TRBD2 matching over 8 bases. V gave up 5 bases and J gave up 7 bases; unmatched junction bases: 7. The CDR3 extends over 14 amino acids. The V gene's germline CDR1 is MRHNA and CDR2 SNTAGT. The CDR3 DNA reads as TGTGCCAGCAGTCGGGCGGGAGGCGGGAATGAGCAGTTCTTC. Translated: CASSRAGGGNEQFF.

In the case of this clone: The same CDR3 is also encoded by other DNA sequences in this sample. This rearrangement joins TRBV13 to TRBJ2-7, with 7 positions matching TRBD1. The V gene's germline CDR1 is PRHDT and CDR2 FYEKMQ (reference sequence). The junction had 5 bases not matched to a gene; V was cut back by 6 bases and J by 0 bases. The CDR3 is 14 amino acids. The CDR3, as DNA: TGTGCCAGCAGTTCCAGGGGGAGCTCCTACGAGCAGTACTTC. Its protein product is CASSSRGSSYEQYF.

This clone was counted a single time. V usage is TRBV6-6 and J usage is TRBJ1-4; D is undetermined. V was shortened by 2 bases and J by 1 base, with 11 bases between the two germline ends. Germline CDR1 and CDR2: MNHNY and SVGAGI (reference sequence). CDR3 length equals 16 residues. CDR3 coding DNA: TGTGCCAGCAGTTACGCAAGCGTCCGAACTAATGAAAAACTGTTTTTT. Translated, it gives CASSYASVRTNEKLFF.

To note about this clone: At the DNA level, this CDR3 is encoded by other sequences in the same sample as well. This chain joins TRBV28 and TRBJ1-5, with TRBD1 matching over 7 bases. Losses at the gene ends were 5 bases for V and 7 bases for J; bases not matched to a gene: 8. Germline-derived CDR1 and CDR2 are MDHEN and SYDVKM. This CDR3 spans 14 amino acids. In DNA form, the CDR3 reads TGTGCCAGCAGTCCGAGACAGGGTGGACAGCCCCAGCATTTT. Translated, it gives CASSPRQGGQPQHF.

The CDR3 sequence is CATSREGTSGYTF. DNA for the CDR3: TGTGCCACCAGCAGAGAGGGGACTAGTGGCTACACCTTC. This chain uses TRBV15 with TRBJ1-2; possible D gene TRBD1, 5 bases. Trimming stripped 0 bases from V and 7 bases from J, with 9 bases between. Looked up from germline, CDR1 is LNHNV and CDR2 is YYDKDF (reference sequence). The CDR3 is 13 residues long. The full variable domain, completed using reference TRBV15 and TRBJ1-2, is DAMVIQNPRYQVTQFGKPVTLSCSQTLNHNVMYWYQQKSSQAPKLLFHYYDKDFNNEADTPDNFQSRRPNTSFCFLDIRSPGLGDTAMYLCATSREGTSGYTFGSGTRLTVV.

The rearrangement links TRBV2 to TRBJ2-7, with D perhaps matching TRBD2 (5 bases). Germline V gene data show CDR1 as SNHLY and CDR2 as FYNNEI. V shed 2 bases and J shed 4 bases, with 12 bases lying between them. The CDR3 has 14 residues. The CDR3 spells CASSEMERTYEQYF. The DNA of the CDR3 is TGTGCCAGCAGTGAAATGGAGCGGACGTACGAGCAGTACTTC.

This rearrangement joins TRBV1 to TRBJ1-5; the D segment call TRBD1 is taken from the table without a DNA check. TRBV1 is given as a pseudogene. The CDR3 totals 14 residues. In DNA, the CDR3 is TGCACCAGCAGCCACCTGGCTCGCAATCAGCCCCAGCATTTT. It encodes CTSSHLARNQPQHF.

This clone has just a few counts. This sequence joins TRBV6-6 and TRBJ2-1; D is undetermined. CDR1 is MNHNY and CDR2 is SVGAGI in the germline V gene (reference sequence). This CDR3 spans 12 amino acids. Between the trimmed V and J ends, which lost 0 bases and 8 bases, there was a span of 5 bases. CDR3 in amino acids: CASSYSFDEQFF. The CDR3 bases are TGTGCCAGCAGTTACTCGTTCGATGAGCAGTTCTTC.

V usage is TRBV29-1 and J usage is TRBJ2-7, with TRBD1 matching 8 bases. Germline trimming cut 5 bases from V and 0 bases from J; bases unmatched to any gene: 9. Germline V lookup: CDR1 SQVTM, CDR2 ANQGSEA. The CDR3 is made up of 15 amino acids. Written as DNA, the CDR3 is TGCAGCGTTAGCGCAGGGGGCATCACCTCCTACGAGCAGTACTTC. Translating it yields CSVSAGGITSYEQYF.

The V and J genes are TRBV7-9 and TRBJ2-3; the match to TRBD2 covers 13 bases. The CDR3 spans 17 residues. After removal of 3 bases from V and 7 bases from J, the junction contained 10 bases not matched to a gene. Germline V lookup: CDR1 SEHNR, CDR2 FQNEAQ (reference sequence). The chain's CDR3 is CASSLATLAGGPNTQYF. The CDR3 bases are TGTGCCAGCAGCTTGGCGACACTAGCGGGGGGGCCGAATACGCAGTATTTT.